This T cell receptor beta chain was retrieved from a study of T-cell reconstitution after alpha-beta-depleted transplantation in children (dated by TCRdb to 2016 to 2018). Looking at the study overall: Using TCR repertoire profiling, the study quantitatively followed how T-cell immune reconstitution unfolded in children after TCRalphabeta/CD19-depleted allogeneic hematopoietic cell transplantation.

Preparation of the library involved PCR. Data came from an Illumina HiSeq 2500. Molecular barcoding was employed in the preparation of TCR libraries, with unique molecular identifiers being used to normalize TCRbeta repertoire quantification. The raw public reads went through TCRdb reprocessing: fastp at Q25, MiXCR clone calling, in-frame beta chains kept. Every entry covers one CDR3 protein and lists the most common genes and DNA from its rows. Recorded for this sample are about 980,000 distinct CDR3 sequences; around 30% of them occurred a single time. Jointly, the top ten make up under 30% of the sample. Study-wide conclusions, independent of this receptor: In some patients, the high TCRbeta diversity seen at day 60 was put down to recipient T cells and intrathymic progenitors that had survived conditioning. Over subsequent months, a decline in hyperexpanded clone frequencies was noted, and after one year, T-cell counts and TCRbeta diversity were mostly ascribed to newly produced T cells. The apparently early alphabetaT-cell count recovery about two months after transplant was reportedly dependent on only several hundred rapidly expanded clones derived from non-depleted graft cells.

CDR1 DFQATT and CDR2 SNEGSKA are derived from the germline V gene (reference sequence). Reading from cysteine to phenylalanine, the CDR3 counts 17 amino acids. Only the CDR3 DNA is retained, 51 bases long and in frame from the first base. Ends trimmed: V by 0 bases, J by 2 bases; bases unmatched to a gene: 9. This clonotype was seen more than once but under ten times. Its binding antigen is unknown. Base qualities are missing; no much larger clone stands one base away. This specimen's treatment or condition label, per the study, means: allogeneic hematopoietic cell transplantation with graft depleted of TCRalphabeta T cells and CD19 B cells. TCRalphabeta/CD19-depleted allogeneic hematopoietic cell grafts were given to the transplant recipients, all of whom were children.

This specimen consisted of PBMCs, mostly from graft donor cells, obtained 360 days after TCRalphabeta/CD19-depleted stem cell transplant. The TCR comes from a boy under three years old who had a stem cell transplant for SCID, so the T cells may come from the graft donor. In this chain, TRBV20-1 is recombined with TRBJ2-1; 8 middle bases align to TRBD2. The bases are TGCAGTGCTAGAGATACCGGGACTAGGGTACCCTACAATGAGCAGTTCTTC. Its translation is CSARDTGTRVPYNEQFF.